The 31 T cell receptor beta chains below come from one sample, sequenced in a study of blood T cells in healthy people across ages. A second PCR of 7 to 11 cycles used a sample-barcoded 5' primer and a J-beta primer mix. TCRdb used MiXCR to reprocess the 5' RACE reads, holding one entry per CDR3 protein. The table lists under 2 million distinct CDR3 sequences, roughly 32% of them singletons. The sequenced sample was blood. These receptors originate from a woman aged 25 to 45 in good health.

For this clonotype: A much larger clone lies a single base off, so this may be a read error. The chain uses TRBV5-1 and TRBJ2-7, with D maybe TRBD2 (6 bases). Trimming shortened V by 0 bases and J by 3 bases, and 19 bases separated the two germline ends. The germline V gene encodes CDR1 SGHRS and CDR2 YFSETQ. The CDR3 length is 17 residues. In nucleotides, the CDR3 is TGCGCCAGCAGCTTGGTGGCGGGGCCGCGGGGCGACTACGAGCAGTACTTC. It codes for CASSLVAGPRGDYEQYF.

Only a few counts were recorded for this clonotype. The chain recombines TRBV10-3 with TRBJ1-1; TRBD1 matches at 7 bases. Germline CDR1 is ENHRY and CDR2 is SYGVKD. Unmatched junction bases numbered 7, after V lost 8 bases and J lost 1 base. CDR3 size: 14 residues. The chain's CDR3 is CAISRDSKNTEAFF. In nucleotides, the CDR3 is TGTGCCATCTCCCGGGACAGTAAGAACACTGAAGCTTTCTTT.

The J gene is TRBJ2-7, the V gene TRBV10-1; D unclear. V was cut by 8 bases and J by 3 bases, with 11 bases left in between. This CDR3 is built from 12 residues. Germline CDR1 WNHNN, CDR2 SYGVQD (reference sequence). This CDR3 reads CASDGQVYEQYF. The DNA for the CDR3 is TGCGCCAGCGATGGGCAGGTCTACGAGCAGTACTTC.

This chain joins TRBV10-3 and TRBJ2-1; D call uncertain. Trimming took 6 bases from V and 6 from J, leaving 6 bases between them. In germline, CDR1 is ENHRY, CDR2 SYGVKD. CDR3 length: 11 amino acids. CDR3 nucleotides: TGTGCCATCAGGGCATCCAATGAGCAGTTCTTC. This translates into CAIRASNEQFF.

The chain uses TRBV2 and TRBJ2-1; 10 nucleotides agree with TRBD2. The ends lost 6 bases at V and 5 bases at J; junction bases unmatched: 13. From germline, CDR1 is SNHLY and CDR2 FYNNEI. The length of the CDR3 is 17 residues. The CDR3 DNA reads TGTGCCAGCAGAGGGGGGGCTAGCGGGAGTATCCACAATGAGCAGTTCTTC. Translating it yields CASRGGASGSIHNEQFF. The full variable domain, in which reference TRBV2 and TRBJ2-1 provide the parts outside the CDR3, is EPEVTQTPSHQVTQMGQEVILRCVPISNHLYFYWYRQILGQKVEFLVSFYNNEISEKSEIFDDQFSVERPDGSNFTLKIRSTKLEDSAMYFCASRGGASGSIHNEQFFGPGTRLTVL.

As concerns this clonotype: Compared with germline, one end of the junction differs, possibly owing to a read error. V is TRBV7-9 and J is TRBJ1-2; the D is unclear. Per the germline V gene, CDR1 is SEHNR and CDR2 is FQNEAQ (reference sequence). This CDR3 is built from 13 residues. CDR3 sequence (DNA): TGTGCCAGCAGCTTAGGGGGTGACTATGACTACACCTTC. Protein product: CASSLGGDYDYTF.

The J gene is TRBJ1-2, the V gene TRBV7-9; TRBD1 matches at 12 bases. The CDR3 runs to 16 residues. Germline lookup yields CDR1 SEHNR and CDR2 FQNEAQ (reference sequence). After removal of 4 bases from V and 2 bases from J, the junction contained 5 bases not matched to a gene. This CDR3 is CASSSGTGGANYGYTF. In nucleotides, the CDR3 is TGTGCCAGCAGCTCCGGGACAGGGGGCGCGAACTATGGCTACACCTTC.

This clonotype has more than one count but fewer than ten. J is TRBJ2-2 and V is TRBV4-1, with D perhaps matching TRBD2 (5 bases). V was shortened by 1 base and J by 4 bases, with 7 bases between the two germline ends. The germline CDR1 and CDR2 sequences are MGHRA and YSYEKL. The CDR3 extends over 14 amino acids. The CDR3 reads CASSQGEITGELFF. The CDR3 DNA reads as TGCGCCAGCAGCCAAGGGGAGATCACCGGGGAGCTGTTTTTT.

Only a few counts were recorded for this clonotype. The chain has TRBV9 and TRBJ2-1; 8 nucleotides agree with TRBD1. The CDR3 runs to 15 residues. CDR1 and CDR2 from the germline V gene are SGDLS and YYNGEE. Trimming removed 3 bases from V and 0 bases from J; junction bases left unmatched: 2. CDR3 in DNA: TGTGCCAGCAGCGACAGGGGGAGCTCCTACAATGAGCAGTTCTTC. This gives the protein CASSDRGSSYNEQFF.

Points on this clonotype: A read error may be the cause here, since a much bigger clone is one base away. The V gene is TRBV29-1, the J gene TRBJ2-5; D unclear. The CDR3 sequence is 12 residues long. Trimming removed 6 bases at V and 11 bases at J, with 19 bases between. The germline CDR1 and CDR2 sequences are SQVTM and ANQGSEA. The CDR3 sequence: CSVAPKANEQYF. The CDR3 region has the DNA TGCAGCGTGGCCCCAAAAGCAAATGAGCAGTACTTC.

This clonotype has just a few counts. The chain links TRBV6-2 or TRBV6-3 to TRBJ2-1; 12 nucleotides agree with TRBD2. Trimming cost V 3 bases and J 6 bases; bases outside gene matches: 9. Germline lookup yields CDR1 MNHEY and CDR2 SVGEGT. The CDR3 spans 17 residues. This CDR3 is CASSYWGGTSGSNEQFF. In nucleotides, the CDR3 is TGTGCCAGCAGTTATTGGGGTGGGACTAGCGGGTCCAATGAGCAGTTCTTC.

There are a few counts of this clonotype. In DNA form, the CDR3 reads TGTGCCAGCAGTGAAGTTACTAGCGAGGCACATGAGCAGTTCTTC. It translates to CASSEVTSEAHEQFF. The rearrangement uses TRBV25-1 and TRBJ2-1; TRBD2 matches at 7 bases. Losses at the gene ends were 2 bases for V and 8 bases for J; bases not matched to a gene: 9. The CDR3 has 15 residues. Looked up from germline, CDR1 is MGHDK and CDR2 is SYGVNS.

The V gene is TRBV10-3, the J gene TRBJ2-3; TRBD2 matches at 8 bases. The germline V gene has CDR1 ENHRY and CDR2 SYGVKD. V lost 10 bases and J lost 1; bases outside the gene matches: 13. The CDR3 runs to 16 residues. In DNA, the CDR3 is TGTGCCACCCTAGGTACTAGCGGTTTCCGCACAGATACGCAGTATTTT. Amino acids: CATLGTSGFRTDTQYF.

This clonotype appeared a few times. The rearrangement joins TRBV28 to TRBJ2-3, with 12 bases identical to TRBD2. Germline values: CDR1 MDHEN, CDR2 SYDVKM. J lost 6 bases, V lost 6 bases, and 10 bases had no gene match. The CDR3 totals 16 residues. The CDR3 DNA reads TGTGCCAGCAGACCCGGACTAGCGGGGACCTCGGATACGCAGTATTTT. Amino acid sequence: CASRPGLAGTSDTQYF.

This rearrangement joins TRBV7-6 to TRBJ1-5, with D unclear. V was cut by 5 bases and J by 4 bases, with 9 bases left in between. This CDR3 comprises 13 residues. From germline, CDR1 is SGHVS and CDR2 FNYEAQ. CDR3 nucleotides: TGTGCCAGCAGCGCGACGCGGAATCAGCCCCAGCATTTT. It translates to CASSATRNQPQHF. Supplemented by reference TRBV7-6 and TRBJ1-5, the full variable domain reads GAGVSQSPRYKVTKRGQDVALRCDPISGHVSLYWYRQALGQGPEFLTYFNYEAQQDKSGLPNDRFSAERPEGSISTLTIQRTEQRDSAMYRCASSATRNQPQHFGDGTRLSIL.

This clonotype was detected only a few times. The chain employs TRBV9 and TRBJ2-1; maybe TRBD2 (6 bases). This CDR3 is built from 14 residues. Germline CDR1 SGDLS, CDR2 YYNGEE. V lost 2 bases and J lost 7, with 13 bases in between. The CDR3, as DNA: TGTGCCAGCAGCGTCCTAGCGTTATCGAATGAGCAGTTCTTC. It translates to CASSVLALSNEQFF.

The genes are TRBV4-2 and TRBJ1-4, with no clear D. The germline V gene has CDR1 LGHNA and CDR2 YNFKEQ. The length of the CDR3 is 16 residues. V lost 2 bases and J 7 bases, leaving 17 bases between the germline ends. CDR3 protein: CASSQQPGIWGEKLFF. The CDR3, as DNA: TGTGCCAGCAGCCAACAACCGGGAATATGGGGTGAAAAACTGTTTTTT.

V is TRBV6-1 and J is TRBJ1-6; maybe TRBD1 (6 bases). V lost 2 bases and J 10 bases, leaving 12 bases between the germline ends. The germline V gene encodes CDR1 MNHNS and CDR2 SASEGT. The CDR3 is made up of 14 amino acids. Here the CDR3 reads CASSERAGESPLHF. CDR3 coding DNA: TGTGCCAGCAGTGAAAGGGCAGGGGAGTCACCCCTCCACTTT.

The CDR3 sequence: CAAITRETQYF. The CDR3 DNA is TGTGCCGCCATTACCAGAGAGACCCAGTACTTC. The rearrangement joins TRBV7-9 to TRBJ2-5; D ambiguous. The CDR3 totals 11 residues. In germline, CDR1 is SEHNR, CDR2 FQNEAQ (reference sequence). V shed 11 bases and J shed 4 bases, with 11 bases lying between them.

The chain uses TRBV12-3 or TRBV12-4 and TRBJ1-4; no reliable D call. CDR3 length: 14 residues. V dropped 5 bases and J dropped 8 bases, with 15 bases sitting between them. The CDR3 region has the DNA TGTGCCAGCAGTGCACAGCCGGTGGACGAAAAACTGTTTTTT. Encoded protein: CASSAQPVDEKLFF.

Concerning this clonotype: One end of the junction varies from germline; a read error may be responsible. This chain uses TRBV20-1 with TRBJ2-5; tentative D call: TRBD2 (6 bases). The CDR3 runs 13 residues. The germline gives CDR1 DFQATT, CDR2 SNEGSKA (reference sequence). CDR3 residues: CSARATSRETRYF. In DNA form, the CDR3 reads TGCAGTGCTAGGGCCACTAGCCGGGAGACCCGGTACTTC.

This clonotype has a handful of counts. The rearrangement uses TRBV20-1 and TRBJ2-1; TRBD2 agrees at 10 bases. In germline, CDR1 is DFQATT, CDR2 SNEGSKA (reference sequence). The CDR3 totals 15 residues. V shed 1 base and J 9 bases; nucleotides not matched to a gene: 9. CDR3 sequence: CSARVGSGGAREQFF. Here the CDR3 DNA reads TGCAGTGCTAGAGTTGGCAGCGGGGGGGCCCGTGAGCAGTTCTTC.

This clonotype was picked up a small number of times. The V call is TRBV21-1, the J call TRBJ2-3. TRBV21-1 represents a pseudogene. The CDR3 is 13 amino acids. The CDR3 sequence: CASSKRPLDTQYF. The CDR3 nucleotides read TGTGCCAGCAGCAAACGACCCTTGGATACGCAGTATTTT.

This clonotype was picked up one time. The chain is built from TRBV10-3 and TRBJ2-7; no definite D call. The length of the CDR3 is 11 residues. CDR1 is ENHRY and CDR2 is SYGVKD in the germline V gene. The germline V and J ends were trimmed by 3 bases and 9 bases, with 9 bases remaining between them. The CDR3 region has the DNA TGTGCCATCAGTGACCTAATGATGCAGTACTTC. This translates into CAISDLMMQYF.

This clonotype has just a few counts. The V call is TRBV27, the J call TRBJ2-5; 7 bases are a match to TRBD2. The J call may be mistaken, given a closer DNA end match to TRBJ2-7. The germline gives CDR1 MNHEY, CDR2 SMNVEV (reference sequence). The length of the CDR3 is 15 residues. The CDR3 spells CASSLWGRASYEQYF. The CDR3 bases are TGTGCCAGCAGTTTGTGGGGGAGGGCCAGTTACGAGCAGTACTTC.

The genes are TRBV7-9 and TRBJ1-5; the match to TRBD1 covers 8 bases. Looked up from germline, CDR1 is SEHNR and CDR2 is FQNEAQ (reference sequence). Unmatched junction bases numbered 9, after V lost 1 base and J lost 4 bases. The CDR3 runs to 17 residues. CDR3 sequence (DNA): TGTGCCAGCAGCTTAGACCCCGGACAGGGAAAGAATCAGCCCCAGCATTTT. The encoded protein is CASSLDPGQGKNQPQHF.

The V and J genes are TRBV2 and TRBJ2-5; TRBD2 matches 11 bases. The V gene's germline CDR1 is SNHLY and CDR2 FYNNEI. After removal of 6 bases from V and 4 bases from J, the junction contained 10 bases not matched to a gene. The CDR3 runs 16 residues. In DNA form, the CDR3 reads TGTGCCAGCAGCTGGCTGACTAGCGGGGAGGGAGAGACCCAGTACTTC. Translation: CASSWLTSGEGETQYF.

J is TRBJ2-5 and V is TRBV27; D may match TRBD1 or TRBD2 (5 bases each). Looked up from germline, CDR1 is MNHEY and CDR2 is SMNVEV (reference sequence). The V gene lost 0 bases and the J gene lost 5 bases, with 13 bases spanning the gap. This CDR3 is 15 amino acids long. CDR3 sequence reads: CASSLSVGTGETQYF. The CDR3 DNA is TGTGCCAGCAGTTTATCGGTCGGGACCGGGGAGACCCAGTACTTC.

This chain links TRBV20-1 with TRBJ2-1, with D unresolved. This CDR3 is built from 12 residues. Germline-derived CDR1 and CDR2 are DFQATT and SNEGSKA (reference sequence). V gave up 3 bases and J gave up 5 bases, with 8 bases separating them. CDR3 in amino acids: CSASPGNNEQFF. The CDR3 DNA follows: TGCAGTGCTAGTCCCGGAAACAATGAGCAGTTCTTC.

This clonotype turned up a few times. The chain is built from TRBV29-1 and TRBJ2-1, with 7 bases that match TRBD2. CDR3 length equals 11 residues. Germline CDR1 reads SQVTM; CDR2 reads ANQGSEA. With 4 bases clipped from V and 9 bases from J, the junction kept 3 bases outside the gene matches. DNA of the CDR3: TGCAGCGTTGCTTTAGCGGGTGAGCAGTTCTTC. Translating gives CSVALAGEQFF.

This clonotype has more than one count but fewer than ten. CDR3 sequence (DNA): TGCAGTGCTAGAGATAGGTCTGGGCGGGGGGCCTACAATGAGCAGTTCTTC. This codes for CSARDRSGRGAYNEQFF. The chain employs TRBV20-1 and TRBJ2-1; TRBD2 matches 8 bases. Germline lookup yields CDR1 DFQATT and CDR2 SNEGSKA (reference sequence). The CDR3 has 17 amino acids. V lost 0 bases to trimming and J lost 2 bases; unmatched junction nucleotides: 9.